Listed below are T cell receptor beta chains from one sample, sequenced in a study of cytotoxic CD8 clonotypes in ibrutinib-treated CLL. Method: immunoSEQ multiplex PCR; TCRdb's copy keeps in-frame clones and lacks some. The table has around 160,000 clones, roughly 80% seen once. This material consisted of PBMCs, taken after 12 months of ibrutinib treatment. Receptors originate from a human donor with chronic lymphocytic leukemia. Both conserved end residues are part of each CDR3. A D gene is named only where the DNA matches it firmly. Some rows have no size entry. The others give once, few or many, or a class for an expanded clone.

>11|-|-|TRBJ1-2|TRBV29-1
TGCAGCGTTGACGGCAGAGGTGGCTACACCTTC
CSVDGRGGYTF
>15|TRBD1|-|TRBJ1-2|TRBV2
TGTGCCAGCAGTGGTCGACCAGGGGGTGCTTATGGCTACACCTTC
CASSGRPGGAYGYTF
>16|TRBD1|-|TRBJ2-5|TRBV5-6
TGTGCCAGCAGCGGACTATTGGGACAGGGTAGAGAGACCCAGTACTTC
CASSGLLGQGRETQYF
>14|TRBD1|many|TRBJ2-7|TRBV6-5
TGTGCCAGCAGTACTGACAGGGAGATCTACGAGCAGTACTTC
CASSTDREIYEQYF
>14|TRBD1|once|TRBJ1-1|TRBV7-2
TGTGCCAGCAGCTTAGCACAGGGGAGGTCTGAAGCTTTCTTT
CASSLAQGRSEAFF
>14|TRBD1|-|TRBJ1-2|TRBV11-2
TGTGCCAGCAGCTCCGGGACAGCTAACTATGGCTACACCTTC
CASSSGTANYGYTF
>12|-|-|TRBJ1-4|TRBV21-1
TGTGCCAGCAGCATCCGACCCGAAAAACTGTTTTTT
CASSIRPEKLFF
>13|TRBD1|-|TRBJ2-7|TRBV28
TGTGCCAGCAGGTATCAGGGGGCCAACGAGCAGTACTTC
CASRYQGANEQYF
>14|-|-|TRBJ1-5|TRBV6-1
TGTGCCAGCATGACGAGTTATAGCAATCAGCCCCAGCATTTT
CASMTSYSNQPQHF
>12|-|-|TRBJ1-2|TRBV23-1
TGCGCCAGCAGTCAACCAGGGAGTGGCTACACCTTC
CASSQPGSGYTF
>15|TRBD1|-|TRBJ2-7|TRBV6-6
TGTGCCAGCAACAAGGGACAGAGGTACTCCTACGAGCAGTACTTC
CASNKGQRYSYEQYF
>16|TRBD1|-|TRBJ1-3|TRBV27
TGTGCCAGCAGTCCCTCAGACAGGGTGTCTGGAAACACCATATATTTT
CASSPSDRVSGNTIYF
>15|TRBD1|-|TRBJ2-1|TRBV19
TGTGCCAGTAGTTGGTTTACTGACAGGGGGGACGAGCAGTTCTTC
CASSWFTDRGDEQFF
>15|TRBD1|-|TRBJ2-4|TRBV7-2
TGTGCCAGCAGCTCGAAGGCACAGGGGGTTCTAATTCAGTACTTC
CASSSKAQGVLIQYF
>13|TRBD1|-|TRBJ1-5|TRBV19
TGTGCCAGTTGGGACAGGGGGTATCAGCCCCAGCATTTT
CASWDRGYQPQHF
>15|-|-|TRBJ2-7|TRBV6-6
TGTGCCAGCAGTCCTCAGACCGGATGGGGCTACGAGCAGTACTTC
CASSPQTGWGYEQYF
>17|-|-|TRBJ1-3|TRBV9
TGTGCCAGCAGCGCCCTTGACAGGTGGCGTTCTGGAAACACCATATATTTT
CASSALDRWRSGNTIYF
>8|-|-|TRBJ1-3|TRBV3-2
TGTGCCAGCAGCCAAGGCCCTTTT
CASSQGPF
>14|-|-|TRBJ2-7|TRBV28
TGTGCCAGCAGTCTCCCGTCGGTTACCTACGAGCAGTACTTC
CASSLPSVTYEQYF
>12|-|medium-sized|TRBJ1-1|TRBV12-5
TGTGCTAGTGGTACCATGAACACTGAAGCTTTCTTT
CASGTMNTEAFF
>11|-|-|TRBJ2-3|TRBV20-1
TGCAGTGCTCCAAAGTCAGATACGCAGTATTTT
CSAPKSDTQYF
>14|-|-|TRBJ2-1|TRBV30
TGTGCCTGGAACAGGGTCGGGGGCCCCAATGAGCAGTTCTTC
CAWNRVGGPNEQFF
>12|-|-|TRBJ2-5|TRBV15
TGTGCCACCAGCAAAGGACTCGAGACCCAGTACTTC
CATSKGLETQYF
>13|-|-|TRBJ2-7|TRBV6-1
TGTGCCAGCAGGCCGGACCCCTGGCGCGAGCAGTACTTC
CASRPDPWREQYF
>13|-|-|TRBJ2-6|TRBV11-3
TGTGCCAGCAGCTTAGCCCCCTGGGACGTCCTGACTTTC
CASSLAPWDVLTF
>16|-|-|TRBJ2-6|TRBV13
TGTGCCAGCAGCTTAGAGGTGACCTCTGGGGCCAACGTCCTGACTTTC
CASSLEVTSGANVLTF
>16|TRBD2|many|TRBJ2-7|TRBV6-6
TGTGCCAGCAGTCCAGGACTAGCGCTAAGCTCCTACGAGCAGTACTTC
CASSPGLALSSYEQYF
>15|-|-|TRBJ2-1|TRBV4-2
TGTGCCAGCAGCCAAGTCTTCAGCGGCTACTCTGAGCAGTTCTTC
CASSQVFSGYSEQFF
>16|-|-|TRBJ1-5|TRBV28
TGTGCCAGCAGTCCTGCCCCGGACGCCAGCAATCAGCCCCAGCATTTT
CASSPAPDASNQPQHF
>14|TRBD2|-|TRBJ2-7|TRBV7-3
TGTGCCAGCAGCTCAGCGGGATACACGGGCGAGCAGTACTTC
CASSSAGYTGEQYF
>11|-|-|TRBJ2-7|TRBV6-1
TGTGCCAGCAGTAGGGGCTACGAGCAGTACTTC
CASSRGYEQYF
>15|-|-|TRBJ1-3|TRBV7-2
TGTGCCAGCAGCTTATTCATGGGTCGGGGAAACACCATATATTTT
CASSLFMGRGNTIYF
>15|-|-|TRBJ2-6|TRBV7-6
TGTGCCAGCAGCCAACAGCACTCTGGGGCCAACGTCCTGACTTTC
CASSQQHSGANVLTF
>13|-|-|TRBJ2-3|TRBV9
TGTGCCAGCAGCGTCCTGACAGGAGATACGCAGTATTTT
CASSVLTGDTQYF
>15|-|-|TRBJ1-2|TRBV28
TGTGCCAGCAGTTTGACGCAGGTTGGCGATGGAGGCTACACCTTC
CASSLTQVGDGGYTF
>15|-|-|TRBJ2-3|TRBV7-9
TGTGCCAGCAGCTTCAGTACGGGACGCACAGATACGCAGTATTTT
CASSFSTGRTDTQYF
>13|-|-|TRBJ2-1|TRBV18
TGTGCCAGCTCGGAAGGACGAGACAATGAGCAGTTCTTC
CASSEGRDNEQFF
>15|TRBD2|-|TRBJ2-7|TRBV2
TGTGCCAGCAGTGAGGGGGCTAGCGGGATCCGCGAGCAGTACTTC
CASSEGASGIREQYF
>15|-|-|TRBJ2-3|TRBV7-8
TGTGCCAGCAGCTTAGTTTCGCGGGATACAGATACGCAGTATTTT
CASSLVSRDTDTQYF
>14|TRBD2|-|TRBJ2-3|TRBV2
TGTGCCAGCAGAATTAGCGGGAGCACAGATACGCAGTATTTT
CASRISGSTDTQYF
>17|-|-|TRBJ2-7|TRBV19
TGTGCCAGTAGAATCGCTCTCCGCCACCTTAAAACCTACGAGCAGTACTTC
CASRIALRHLKTYEQYF
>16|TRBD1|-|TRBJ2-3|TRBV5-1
TGCGCCAGCAGCTCGCAGACAGGGCTACTCACAGATACGCAGTATTTT
CASSSQTGLLTDTQYF